These 30 T cell receptor beta chains came from one sample sequenced in a study of T cell repertoires in cytomegalovirus infection. TCRdb reanalysed the reads using MiXCR and keeps one entry per CDR3 protein. This sample has roughly 760,000 distinct CDR3 sequences, with under 40% found just once. What was sequenced was PBMCs. The receptors shown here come from a human donor in good health (CMV status not recorded). Some clones in this sample may be carry-over from other donors' samples.

Details on this clonotype: A read error may be the cause here, since a much bigger clone is one base away. Since the CDR3 does not end with the conserved phenylalanine or tryptophan, this likely comes from a read error. The gene calls are TRBV7-2 and TRBJ1-1, with a tentative D call TRBD1 (5 bases). V lost 8 bases and J lost 1, with 11 bases in between. CDR1 is SGHTA and CDR2 is FQGNSA in the germline V gene. The CDR3 sequence is 13 residues long. CDR3 nucleotide sequence: TGTGCCAGCCTAACCGGGGGGAACACTGAAGCTTTCTTG. This sequence encodes CASLTGGNTEAFL.

Written as DNA, the CDR3 is TGTGCCATCCTCCTCCCCCCAGATACGCAGTATTTT. Its protein is CAILLPPDTQYF. The genes are TRBV28 and TRBJ2-3; no clear D gene. Trimming removed 10 bases from V and 4 bases from J, with 12 bases in between. This CDR3 comprises 12 residues. Germline V gene data show CDR1 as MDHEN and CDR2 as SYDVKM.

This sequence joins TRBV6-5 and TRBJ2-7; no reliable D call. V was shortened by 3 bases and J by 0 bases, with 6 bases between the two germline ends. In germline, CDR1 is MNHEY, CDR2 SVGAGI. This CDR3 region has 13 residues. CDR3 sequence (DNA): TGTGCCAGCAGTTATCACGCCTCCTACGAGCAGTACTTC. It encodes CASSYHASYEQYF.

The DNA of the CDR3 is TGTGCCAGCAGTTACGGAGCTGGAAACACCATATATTTT. This gives the protein CASSYGAGNTIYF. This rearrangement joins TRBV2 to TRBJ1-3; no clear D. The CDR3 loop spans 13 amino acids. V gave up 5 bases and J gave up 2 bases, with 7 bases separating them. Germline V gene lookup returns CDR1 SNHLY and CDR2 FYNNEI. Using reference TRBV2 and TRBJ1-3 for the parts outside the CDR3, the full variable domain is EPEVTQTPSHQVTQMGQEVILRCVPISNHLYFYWYRQILGQKVEFLVSFYNNEISEKSEIFDDQFSVERPDGSNFTLKIRSTKLEDSAMYFCASSYGAGNTIYFGEGSWLTVV.

The chain uses TRBV27 and TRBJ1-2; weak D call: TRBD1 (5 bases). CDR3 length equals 15 residues. Looked up from germline, CDR1 is MNHEY and CDR2 is SMNVEV (reference sequence). Trimming took 5 bases from V and 2 from J, leaving 15 bases between them. The chain's CDR3 is CASSLYRSSNYGYTF. CDR3 coding DNA: TGTGCCAGCAGTCTGTACAGGAGTTCCAACTATGGCTACACCTTC.

This clonotype was seen at least ten times. The chain joins TRBV7-2 to TRBJ2-1; no firm D call. Germline CDR1 SGHTA, CDR2 FQGNSA. With 3 bases removed from V and 10 bases from J, the gap between germline ends came to 13 bases. The CDR3 is 13 amino acids. The CDR3 coding sequence is TGTGCCAGCAGCTTGACCCTCCGGGCCGAGCAGTTCTTC. Its protein is CASSLTLRAEQFF.

This clonotype was seen at least ten times. This sequence joins TRBV7-2 and TRBJ2-1; D is possibly TRBD2 (5 bases). V dropped 5 bases and J dropped 6 bases, with 17 bases sitting between them. Germline V gene data show CDR1 as SGHTA and CDR2 as FQGNSA. This CDR3 is built from 15 residues. CDR3 sequence reads: CASSLFPWETNEQFF. CDR3 in DNA: TGTGCCAGCAGCCTCTTTCCGTGGGAGACCAATGAGCAGTTCTTC.

Of note for this clonotype: A much bigger clone sits one base away, suggesting this may be a read error. The chain links TRBV7-2 to TRBJ1-6, with unresolved D. The CDR3 totals 14 residues. V lost 3 bases and J 9 bases, leaving 12 bases between the germline ends. Germline lookup yields CDR1 SGHTA and CDR2 FQGNSA. This CDR3 is CASSFIRATSPLHF. For the CDR3, the DNA is TGTGCCAGCAGCTTCATTAGGGCTACTTCACCCCTCCACTTT.

The chain couples TRBV5-1 to TRBJ2-6; D is unclear. Trimming took 1 base from V and 3 from J, leaving 14 bases between them. CDR3 size: 17 residues. CDR1 is SGHRS, CDR2 YFSETQ, per germline. The CDR3 nucleotides are TGCGCCAGCAGCTTGAAACCACCTATGAGTGGGGCCAACGTCCTGACTTTC. Amino acids: CASSLKPPMSGANVLTF.

In regard to this clonotype: No conserved phenylalanine or tryptophan ends this CDR3, so it is likely a read error. This chain joins TRBV12-3 or TRBV12-4 and TRBJ2-7, with D perhaps TRBD2 (6 bases). V gave up 3 bases and J gave up 2 bases, with 11 bases separating them. The CDR3 loop spans 14 amino acids. CDR3 nucleotide sequence: TGTGCCAGCAGTTTCTCCGGGACTGCCTACGAGCAGTACTAC. Translating it yields CASSFSGTAYEQYY.

The chain joins TRBV6-1 to TRBJ1-1; D gene ambiguous. Deletions cut 2 bases from V and 1 base from J, with 11 bases between. The CDR3 spans 15 residues. CDR1 and CDR2 from the germline V gene are MNHNS and SASEGT. The CDR3 is CASSEWQVTNTEAFF. CDR3 nucleotides: TGTGCCAGCAGTGAATGGCAGGTGACGAACACTGAAGCTTTCTTT.

The chain carries TRBV29-1 and TRBJ1-2; D gene unclear. There are 11 residues in the CDR3. Per the germline V gene, CDR1 is SQVTM and CDR2 is ANQGSEA. V lost 3 bases and J lost 1, with 3 bases in between. The CDR3 DNA follows: TGCAGCGTTGAGGTTAACTATGGCTACACCTTC. Protein sequence: CSVEVNYGYTF.

The table lists this clonotype with a few counts. The V and J genes are TRBV10-3 and TRBJ2-1, with D unresolved. Deletions cut 2 bases from V and 5 bases from J, with 1 base between. The CDR3 is made up of 11 amino acids. The germline V gene has CDR1 ENHRY and CDR2 SYGVKD. The CDR3 nucleotides are TGTGCCATCAGTGAGCACAATGAGCAGTTCTTC. Encoded protein: CAISEHNEQFF.

There are many counts of this clonotype. DNA for the CDR3: TGTGCCAGCCGCGGGCGGACGAATGAAAAACTGTTTTTT. Its protein product is CASRGRTNEKLFF. The genes are TRBV28 and TRBJ1-4; D uncertain. The CDR3 length is 13 residues. The V end lost 8 bases, the J end lost 5 bases, and 12 bases lay between the germline ends. From germline, CDR1 is MDHEN and CDR2 SYDVKM. Based on the CDR3 plus reference TRBV28 and TRBJ1-4, the full variable domain is DVKVTQSSRYLVKRTGEKVFLECVQDMDHENMFWYRQDPGLGLRLIYFSYDVKMKEKGDIPEGYSVSREKKERFSLILESASTNQTSMYLCASRGRTNEKLFFGSGTQLSVL.

This clonotype was detected ten times or more. J is TRBJ2-7 and V is TRBV6-1; 10 bases are a match to TRBD2. Trimming cost V 3 bases and J 0 bases; bases outside gene matches: 5. Germline CDR1 MNHNS, CDR2 SASEGT. This CDR3 comprises 16 residues. For the CDR3, the DNA is TGTGCCAGCAGTGAGGTACTAGCGGGGAGCTCCTACGAGCAGTACTTC. Its protein product is CASSEVLAGSSYEQYF.

The CDR3 reads CASSINIGYNEQFF. The CDR3 DNA is TGTGCCAGTAGTATCAATATTGGGTACAATGAGCAGTTCTTC. The chain recombines TRBV19 with TRBJ2-1; D is ambiguous. Trimming stripped 3 bases from V and 4 bases from J, with 10 bases between. This CDR3 spans 14 amino acids. In germline, CDR1 is LNHDA, CDR2 SQIVND (reference sequence).

The V call is TRBV6-4, the J call TRBJ2-5; 10 bases align to TRBD1. Germline-derived CDR1 and CDR2 are MRHNA and SNTAGT. CDR3 length: 15 amino acids. The J segment lost 2 bases and the V segment lost 7 bases, leaving 7 bases of the junction unmatched. CDR3 sequence (DNA): TGTGCCAGCACCGGGGACAGGGGACGTCAAGAGACCCAGTACTTC. Translation gives CASTGDRGRQETQYF.

This clonotype was found a few times. CDR3 bases: TGTGCCAGCAGCGATGTCCCAGCGGGGGGCCAAGAGACCCAGTACTTC. Its translation is CASSDVPAGGQETQYF. The V gene is TRBV11-3, the J gene TRBJ2-5, with 9 positions matching TRBD2. This CDR3 is 16 amino acids long. With V trimmed by 5 bases and J by 1 base, 8 bases remained unmatched. The V gene's germline CDR1 is SGHNT and CDR2 YENEEA.

This chain uses TRBV28 with TRBJ1-1; D unclear. Trimming took off 6 bases at V and 5 bases at J, with 16 bases between the two ends. Germline V gene sequence: CDR1 MDHEN, CDR2 SYDVKM. This CDR3 is 14 amino acids long. The CDR3 is CASRLGNMRTEAFF. CDR3 DNA sequence: TGTGCCAGCAGGCTGGGCAATATGCGGACTGAAGCTTTCTTT.

This clonotype was recorded at least ten times. CDR3 DNA sequence: TGTGCCAGCAGCCCGCCGGGGACAGGGTGGACTGAAGCTTTCTTT. This sequence encodes CASSPPGTGWTEAFF. The chain employs TRBV7-2 and TRBJ1-1; TRBD1 matches 9 bases. Looked up from germline, CDR1 is SGHTA and CDR2 is FQGNSA. CDR3 length: 15 amino acids. Unmatched junction bases numbered 9, after V lost 5 bases and J lost 5 bases.

This clonotype was counted only a few times. V gene TRBV28 combines with J gene TRBJ2-1, with TRBD2 identical over 9 bases. V dropped 8 bases and J dropped 6; count of bases not matched to a gene: 8. Germline CDR1 MDHEN, CDR2 SYDVKM. This CDR3 contains 14 residues. CDR3 loop: CASCGTSFANEQFF. CDR3 DNA sequence: TGTGCCAGCTGCGGGACTAGCTTTGCCAATGAGCAGTTCTTC.

This clonotype was counted a few times. The chain couples TRBV19 to TRBJ2-7; 9 positions agree with TRBD1. The CDR3 extends over 14 amino acids. V gave up 6 bases and J gave up 5 bases; unmatched junction bases: 8. CDR1 is LNHDA and CDR2 is SQIVND in the germline V gene (reference sequence). CDR3 loop: CASSQQGAWNEQYF. The CDR3 DNA follows: TGTGCCAGTAGCCAACAGGGGGCTTGGAACGAGCAGTACTTC.

This rearrangement joins TRBV6-2 or TRBV6-3 to TRBJ1-5, with D possibly being TRBD1 (6 bases). The CDR3 sequence is 15 residues long. V was cut by 2 bases and J by 2 bases, with 10 bases left in between. The germline V gene encodes CDR1 MNHEY and CDR2 SVGEGT. The CDR3 protein is CASSYGGLGNQPQHF. The CDR3 nucleotides are TGTGCCAGCAGTTACGGGGGGCTCGGCAATCAGCCCCAGCATTTT.

The table lists this clonotype with many counts. The chain recombines TRBV5-4 with TRBJ1-2; 7 bases agree with TRBD1. This CDR3 contains 14 residues. Germline V gene data show CDR1 as SGHNT and CDR2 as YYREEE (reference sequence). Trimming cost V 4 bases and J 2 bases; bases outside gene matches: 5. The CDR3 nucleotides are TGTGCCAGCAGCCTGGGGACAGAGAACTATGGCTACACCTTC. This codes for CASSLGTENYGYTF.

This chain connects TRBV5-6 to TRBJ2-1; D possibly corresponds to TRBD1 (5 bases). V was trimmed by 4 bases and J by 6 bases, leaving 11 bases between them. Germline CDR1 is SGHDT and CDR2 is YYEEEE. This CDR3 is 13 amino acids long. CDR3 protein: CASSGHGPNEQFF. As DNA, the CDR3 is TGTGCCAGCAGCGGACACGGACCCAATGAGCAGTTCTTC.

This clonotype was counted many times. V and J are TRBV7-2 and TRBJ2-5; 11 bases align to TRBD2. The CDR3 consists of 17 residues. The J segment lost 1 base and the V segment lost 0 bases, leaving 4 bases of the junction unmatched. Germline values: CDR1 SGHTA, CDR2 FQGNSA. CDR3 residues: CASSLAVGTSGQETQYF. The CDR3 nucleotides are TGTGCCAGCAGCTTAGCGGTTGGGACTAGCGGCCAAGAGACCCAGTACTTC.

The rearrangement links TRBV5-1 to TRBJ1-1; 9 positions match TRBD1. CDR3 size: 14 residues. Germline CDR1 and CDR2: SGHRS and YFSETQ. CDR3 nucleotide sequence: TGCGTCCCTACCCCCCGGACAGGGGACACTGAAGCTTTCTTT. Amino acids: CVPTPRTGDTEAFF.

The chain joins TRBV27 to TRBJ2-7, with a possible D match to TRBD2 (6 bases). V lost 8 bases, J lost 1 base, and 15 bases lay in between. The CDR3 runs 14 residues. CDR1 is MNHEY and CDR2 is SMNVEV in the germline V gene (reference sequence). CDR3 bases: TGTGCCAGCTCCCCCGGCGGGGAATCCTACGAGCAGTACTTC. Protein product: CASSPGGESYEQYF.

The rearrangement links TRBV7-3 to TRBJ1-2; D gene unclear. Germline CDR1 SGHTA, CDR2 FQGTGA. With 1 base removed from V and 4 bases from J, the gap between germline ends came to 7 bases. This CDR3 contains 13 residues. The CDR3 sequence: CASSLKAGYGYTF. The CDR3 DNA sequence: TGTGCCAGCAGCTTAAAGGCAGGCTATGGCTACACCTTC. The whole variable domain, remainder taken from reference TRBV7-3 and TRBJ1-2, is GAGVSQTPSNKVTEKGKYVELRCDPISGHTALYWYRQSLGQGPEFLIYFQGTGAADDSGLPNDRFFAVRPEGSVSTLKIQRTERGDSAVYLCASSLKAGYGYTFGSGTRLTVV.

The rearrangement links TRBV4-2 to TRBJ1-6; TRBD1 aligns across 10 bases. Per the germline V gene, CDR1 is LGHNA and CDR2 is YNFKEQ. CDR3 length equals 15 residues. With V trimmed by 5 bases and J by 9 bases, 7 bases remained unmatched. CDR3 amino acids: CASSGTGVLGSPLHF. CDR3 bases: TGTGCCAGCAGCGGGACAGGGGTTCTGGGTTCACCCCTCCACTTT.